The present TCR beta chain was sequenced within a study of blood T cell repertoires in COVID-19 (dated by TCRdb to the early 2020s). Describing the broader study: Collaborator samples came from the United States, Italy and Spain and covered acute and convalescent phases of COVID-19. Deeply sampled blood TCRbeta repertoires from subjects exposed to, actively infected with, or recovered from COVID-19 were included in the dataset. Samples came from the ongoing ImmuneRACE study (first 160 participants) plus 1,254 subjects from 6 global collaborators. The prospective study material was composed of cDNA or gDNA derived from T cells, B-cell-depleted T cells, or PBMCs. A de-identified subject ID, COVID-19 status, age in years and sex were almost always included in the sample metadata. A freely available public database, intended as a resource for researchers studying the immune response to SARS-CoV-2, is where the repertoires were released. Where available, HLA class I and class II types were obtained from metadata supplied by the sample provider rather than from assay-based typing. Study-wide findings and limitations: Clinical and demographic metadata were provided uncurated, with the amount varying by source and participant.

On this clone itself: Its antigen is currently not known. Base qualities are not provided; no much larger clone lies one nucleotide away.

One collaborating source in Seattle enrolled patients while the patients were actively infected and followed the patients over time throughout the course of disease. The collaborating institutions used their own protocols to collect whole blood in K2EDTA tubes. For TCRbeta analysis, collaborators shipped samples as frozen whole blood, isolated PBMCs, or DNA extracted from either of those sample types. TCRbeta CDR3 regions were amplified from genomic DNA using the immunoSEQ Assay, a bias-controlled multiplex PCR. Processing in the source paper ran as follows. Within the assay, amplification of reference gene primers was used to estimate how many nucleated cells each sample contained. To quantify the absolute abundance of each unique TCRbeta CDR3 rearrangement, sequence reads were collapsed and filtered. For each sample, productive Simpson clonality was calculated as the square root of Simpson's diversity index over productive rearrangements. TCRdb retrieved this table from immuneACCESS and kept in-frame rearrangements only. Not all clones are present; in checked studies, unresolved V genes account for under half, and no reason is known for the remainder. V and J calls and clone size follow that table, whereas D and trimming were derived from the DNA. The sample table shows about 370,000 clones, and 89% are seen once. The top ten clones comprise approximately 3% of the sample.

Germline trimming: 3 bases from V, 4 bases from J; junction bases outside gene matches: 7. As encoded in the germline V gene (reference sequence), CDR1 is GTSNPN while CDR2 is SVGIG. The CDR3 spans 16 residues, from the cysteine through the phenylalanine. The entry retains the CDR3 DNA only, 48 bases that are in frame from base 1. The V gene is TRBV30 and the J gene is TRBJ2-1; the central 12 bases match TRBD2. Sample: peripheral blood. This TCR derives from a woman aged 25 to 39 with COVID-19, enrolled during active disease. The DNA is TGTGCCTGGAGCGCAAAGACTAGCGGGAGATACAATGAGCAGTTCTTC. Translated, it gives CAWSAKTSGRYNEQFF.